This entry features one T cell receptor beta chain sequence. The antigen is undetermined. This entry comes from a study of OX40 agonist ivuxolimab in advanced cancers. Study background: The mean age was roughly 60 years, ranging from roughly 23 to 79, with approximately 85% of participants male. Study observations and caveats: Still undetermined is the antigen specificity of the expanded peripheral T cells.

Assay used: immunoSEQ multiplex PCR; TCRdb lists only in-frame clones, some missing. Here the sample spans around 92,000 clones, approximately 93% being singletons. Germline CDR1 is MNHNY and CDR2 is SVGAGI (reference sequence). The CDR3 is 13 amino acids. With 2 bases removed from V and 2 bases from J, the gap between germline ends came to 7 bases. The specimen was CD4+ or CD8+ T cells sorted from blood, collected in a trial of the OX40 agonist ivuxolimab. This chain joins TRBV6-6 and TRBJ2-7; unclear D gene. This clonotype was obtained from an adult with an advanced solid tumor such as melanoma, head and neck, liver or kidney cancer. The CDR3 DNA follows: TGTGCCAGCAGTTACGACCGCACCTACGAGCAGTACTTC. It encodes CASSYDRTYEQYF.